The 20 T cell receptor beta chains reported below all come from one sample, sequenced in a study of radiation and T cells in renal cell carcinoma. Time point given: blood 2 weeks post-SBRT. The treatment here: 15 Gy SBRT to primary tumor, nephrectomy 4 weeks later. Produced via immunoSEQ multiplex PCR; TCRdb's table is partial and in-frame only. The table records 150,000 or so clones, roughly 87% of them present only once. Sequences were derived from blood, sampled from a patient whose treatment included radiotherapy and nephrectomy. All receptors come from a woman between 50 and 59 years old with renal cell carcinoma.

This chain joins TRBV13 and TRBJ2-7; a weak D match, TRBD1 (6 bases). In germline, CDR1 is PRHDT, CDR2 FYEKMQ (reference sequence). Trimming pared 5 bases from V and 5 bases from J, leaving 13 bases between. The CDR3 sequence is 13 residues long. The CDR3 reads CASSGRDKHEQYF. The CDR3 DNA sequence: TGTGCCAGCAGCGGCCGGGACAAGCACGAGCAGTACTTC.

The CDR3: CASSRVSGVVDEQFF. The DNA of the CDR3 is TGTGCCAGCAGCAGAGTAAGCGGGGTCGTTGATGAGCAGTTCTTC. V is TRBV5-4 and J is TRBJ2-1; 7 bases line up with TRBD2. CDR3 size: 15 residues. Germline values: CDR1 SGHNT, CDR2 YYREEE (reference sequence). V lost 4 bases to trimming and J lost 8 bases; unmatched junction nucleotides: 12.

The J gene is TRBJ1-3, the V gene TRBV6-1; a possible D gene is TRBD1 (6 bases). CDR1 and CDR2 (germline): MNHNS, SASEGT. This CDR3 is built from 18 residues. Trimming pared 0 bases from V and 3 bases from J, leaving 18 bases between. CDR3 sequence: CASSEAWAGALVGNTIYF. CDR3 in DNA: TGTGCCAGCAGTGAAGCGTGGGCAGGGGCTTTGGTTGGAAACACCATATATTTT.

This clone appeared once. The chain is built from TRBV2 and TRBJ2-2; D perhaps matches TRBD1 (5 bases). Germline V gene data show CDR1 as SNHLY and CDR2 as FYNNEI. The CDR3 has 14 residues. Trimming cost V 5 bases and J 5 bases, with 12 bases left between them. CDR3 bases: TGTGCCAGCAGTACTGACAGTTGGACCGGGGAGCTGTTTTTT. Amino acid sequence: CASSTDSWTGELFF.

This rearrangement joins TRBV2 to TRBJ2-2; 7 nucleotides agree with TRBD1. The CDR3 sequence is 15 residues long. Germline loops: CDR1 SNHLY, CDR2 FYNNEI. V was clipped by 6 bases and J by 6 bases; unmatched bases: 10. The CDR3 nucleotides read TGTGCCAGCAGCTCAATTACAGGGGCCCCCGGGGAGCTGTTTTTT. Its protein is CASSSITGAPGELFF.

Concerning this clone itself: Other nucleotide sequences from this sample produce the same CDR3. The chain carries TRBV6-1 and TRBJ1-2; tentative D call: TRBD1 (6 bases). CDR1 is MNHNS, CDR2 SASEGT, per germline. Deletions cut 4 bases from V and 4 bases from J, with 13 bases between. This CDR3 is built from 14 residues. The CDR3 region is CASSALQGPYGYTF. CDR3 coding DNA: TGTGCCAGCAGTGCCTTACAGGGACCCTATGGCTACACCTTC.

This chain connects TRBV7-9 to TRBJ2-1; 9 positions match TRBD2. Germline V gives CDR1 SEHNR, CDR2 FQNEAQ (reference sequence). The CDR3 totals 19 residues. With 5 bases clipped from V and 0 bases from J, the junction kept 14 bases outside the gene matches. The DNA for the CDR3 is TGTGCCAGCAGCCCCTCTGTCCGCGGGGGGGCTAGCTCCTACAATGAGCAGTTCTTC. This encodes CASSPSVRGGASSYNEQFF.

The V call is TRBV29-1, the J call TRBJ1-4, with 7 bases fitting TRBD1. With 6 bases clipped from V and 4 bases from J, the junction kept 5 bases outside the gene matches. From germline, CDR1 is SQVTM and CDR2 ANQGSEA. The CDR3 consists of 13 residues. The CDR3 DNA is TGCAGCGTCGTGACAGGGCATAATGAAAAACTGTTTTTT. Its protein product is CSVVTGHNEKLFF.

The chain is built from TRBV19 and TRBJ1-2, with D possibly TRBD1 on 6 matching bases. Trimming cost V 6 bases and J 4 bases, with 9 bases left between them. CDR1 is LNHDA and CDR2 is SQIVND in the germline V gene (reference sequence). The CDR3 extends over 12 amino acids. CDR3 nucleotides: TGTGCCAGTAGCCAACAGGGCTATGGCTACACCTTC. It translates to CASSQQGYGYTF. The full variable domain, with the rest looked up from reference TRBV19 and TRBJ1-2, is DGGITQSPKYLFRKEGQNVTLSCEQNLNHDAMYWYRQDPGQGLRLIYYSQIVNDFQKGDIAEGYSVSREKKESFPLTVTSAQKNPTAFYLCASSQQGYGYTFGSGTRLTVV.

The chain carries TRBV7-9 and TRBJ1-2; 9 nucleotides match TRBD1. The ends lost 0 bases at V and 4 bases at J; junction bases unmatched: 6. The germline gives CDR1 SEHNR, CDR2 FQNEAQ (reference sequence). There are 16 residues in the CDR3. The CDR3 region is CASSLAGTGLGYGYTF. The CDR3 DNA sequence: TGTGCCAGCAGCTTAGCCGGGACAGGGTTGGGCTATGGCTACACCTTC.

The rearrangement joins TRBV5-4 to TRBJ2-2; 9 bases agree with TRBD1. Germline values: CDR1 SGHNT, CDR2 YYREEE (reference sequence). This CDR3 spans 16 amino acids. Trimming removed 2 bases from V and 2 bases from J; junction bases left unmatched: 4. The CDR3 region is CASSFTDRGNTGELFF. CDR3 bases: TGTGCCAGCAGCTTCACGGACAGGGGAAACACCGGGGAGCTGTTTTTT.

This chain joins TRBV6-1 and TRBJ1-1; D is ambiguous. Per the germline V gene, CDR1 is MNHNS and CDR2 is SASEGT. Trimming left V 10 bases short and J 1 base short, with 19 bases between. The length of the CDR3 is 15 residues. The CDR3 DNA reads as TGTGCCACCGCAACCAGAGGAATACGGAACACTGAAGCTTTCTTT. It is translated as CATATRGIRNTEAFF.

This chain connects TRBV7-9 to TRBJ1-1; unclear D gene. V lost 1 base and J 1 base, leaving 7 bases between the germline ends. The length of the CDR3 is 14 residues. The V gene's germline CDR1 is SEHNR and CDR2 FQNEAQ (reference sequence). The CDR3 sequence: CASSLELRNTEAFF. CDR3 DNA: TGTGCCAGCAGCTTAGAACTCAGGAACACTGAAGCTTTCTTT.

The chain joins TRBV5-1 to TRBJ2-5; no reliable D call. The CDR3 totals 13 residues. The germline gives CDR1 SGHRS, CDR2 YFSETQ. V gave up 2 bases and J gave up 4 bases, with 9 bases separating them. The CDR3 DNA reads TGCGCCAGCAGCTTCCAGGATGGAGAGACCCAGTACTTC. Protein product: CASSFQDGETQYF. Full variable domain (remainder filled in from reference TRBV5-1 and TRBJ2-5): KAGVTQTPRYLIKTRGQQVTLSCSPISGHRSVSWYQQTPGQGLQFLFEYFSETQRNKGNFPGRFSGRQFSNSRSEMNVSTLELGDSALYLCASSFQDGETQYFGPGTRLLVL.

This clone was seen more than once but under ten times. The chain joins TRBV19 to TRBJ2-1; no clear D. The ends were cut back, 5 bases at V and 9 bases at J, with 8 bases in the middle. CDR3 length: 11 amino acids. In germline, CDR1 is LNHDA, CDR2 SQIVND (reference sequence). CDR3 residues: CASSAFGEQFF. For the CDR3, the DNA is TGTGCCAGTAGTGCTTTCGGTGAGCAGTTCTTC.

In its sample, this clone was seen once. The chain combines TRBV4-1 with TRBJ2-2, with D unclear. The CDR3 length is 12 residues. The V gene lost 9 bases and the J gene lost 6 bases, with 11 bases spanning the gap. From germline, CDR1 is MGHRA and CDR2 YSYEKL. Here the CDR3 DNA reads TGCGCCAGTTTAGGGTACGCCGGGGAGCTGTTTTTT. Amino acid sequence: CASLGYAGELFF.

This sequence joins TRBV6-5 and TRBJ1-1; TRBD1 might be the D (5 bases). Deletions cut 4 bases from V and 4 bases from J, with 16 bases between. Germline CDR1 reads MNHEY; CDR2 reads SVGAGI. CDR3 size: 15 residues. The CDR3 protein is CASSSQGVGGTEAFF. The CDR3 DNA follows: TGTGCCAGCAGTTCCCAGGGAGTGGGGGGCACTGAAGCTTTCTTT.

There are a few counts of this clone. V gene TRBV6-5 combines with J gene TRBJ1-6; possible D gene TRBD1, 5 bases. This CDR3 contains 14 residues. The germline V gene encodes CDR1 MNHEY and CDR2 SVGAGI. V was trimmed by 3 bases and J by 6 bases, leaving 9 bases between them. CDR3 sequence: CASSYDSLNSPLHF. DNA for the CDR3: TGTGCCAGCAGTTATGACAGTCTTAATTCACCCCTCCACTTT.

The rearrangement links TRBV7-2 to TRBJ1-1; D ambiguous. Germline V gene data show CDR1 as SGHTA and CDR2 as FQGNSA. V lost 6 bases and J lost 2, with 10 bases in between. The CDR3 totals 13 residues. CDR3 loop: CASRPLGNTEAFF. The CDR3 DNA is TGTGCCAGCAGGCCCCTGGGTAACACTGAAGCTTTCTTT.

The chain recombines TRBV6-6 with TRBJ2-1, with D unresolved. The germline V and J ends were trimmed by 6 bases and 3 bases, with 6 bases remaining between them. The CDR3 is made up of 12 amino acids. The germline V gene encodes CDR1 MNHNY and CDR2 SVGAGI (reference sequence). The CDR3 DNA follows: TGTGCCAGCAGATCTAGCTACAATGAGCAGTTCTTC. It encodes CASRSSYNEQFF.